These 9 T cell receptor beta chains came from one sample sequenced in a study of T cells in Graves' hyperthyroidism and ophthalmopathy. Regions amplified from RNA transcripts were the TCR beta CDR3 regions. With the HTBI primer set, the TCR CDR3 went through a first round of RT-PCR. TCRdb processed the multiplex PCR reads anew with MiXCR; each CDR3 protein has one entry. This sample has over 650,000 distinct CDR3 sequences, with roughly 15% found just once. Source material: blood. Receptors originate from a man in his late teens or twenties with Graves' hyperthyroidism.

The J gene is TRBJ2-5, the V gene TRBV28; TRBD1 agrees at 12 bases. Per germline, CDR1 MDHEN and CDR2 SYDVKM. Unmatched junction bases numbered 3, after V lost 5 bases and J lost 5 bases. The CDR3 loop spans 14 amino acids. The CDR3 loop reads CASSGTGGRETQYF. The CDR3 nucleotides read TGTGCCAGCAGTGGGACAGGGGGCAGGGAGACCCAGTACTTC.

This clonotype was counted at least ten times. The V and J genes are TRBV6-1 and TRBJ2-7, with D possibly called TRBD1 or TRBD2 (5 bases each). CDR1 is MNHNS, CDR2 SASEGT, per germline. This CDR3 contains 17 residues. V shed 1 base and J shed 1 base, with 17 bases lying between them. The DNA for the CDR3 is TGTGCCAGCAGTGAAGGGAGGATTAGGGGTCATTCCTACGAGCAGTACTTC. Translating gives CASSEGRIRGHSYEQYF.

This clonotype appeared many times. This chain links TRBV28 with TRBJ2-7; D might be TRBD1 (5 bases). This CDR3 is built from 14 residues. From germline, CDR1 is MDHEN and CDR2 SYDVKM. Between the trimmed V and J ends, which lost 6 bases and 3 bases, there was a span of 15 bases. The CDR3 is CASRSGLILYEQYF. CDR3 DNA: TGTGCCAGCAGGTCAGGGTTGATCCTCTACGAGCAGTACTTC.

This clonotype was seen only a few times. The rearrangement links TRBV28 to TRBJ2-7, with 7 bases that match TRBD2. Germline CDR1 reads MDHEN; CDR2 reads SYDVKM. The CDR3 sequence is 16 residues long. Losses at the gene ends were 3 bases for V and 3 bases for J; bases not matched to a gene: 11. The CDR3 protein is CASSFLDGRGNYEQYF. The CDR3 nucleotides read TGTGCCAGCAGTTTTTTAGATGGGCGGGGGAACTACGAGCAGTACTTC.

This chain joins TRBV29-1 and TRBJ1-5, with D unresolved. The CDR3 length is 14 residues. Germline V gene lookup returns CDR1 SQVTM and CDR2 ANQGSEA. The V gene lost 5 bases and the J gene lost 0 bases, with 11 bases spanning the gap. CDR3: CSVQGPGSNQPQHF. The CDR3 DNA reads TGCAGCGTTCAAGGACCGGGTAGCAATCAGCCCCAGCATTTT.

In this sample, this clonotype turned up a few times. This chain joins TRBV7-8 and TRBJ2-2; D not resolved. Germline CDR1 and CDR2: SGHVS and FQNEAQ. This CDR3 is 16 amino acids long. Trimming cost V 3 bases and J 2 bases, with 13 bases left between them. CDR3: CASSFRVLDNTGELFF. The CDR3 DNA sequence: TGTGCCAGCAGCTTTCGGGTATTAGACAACACCGGGGAGCTGTTTTTT.

The V gene is TRBV7-9, the J gene TRBJ2-3, with D perhaps TRBD2 (6 bases). The CDR3 is 16 amino acids. The V gene's germline CDR1 is SEHNR and CDR2 FQNEAQ (reference sequence). Deletions cut 5 bases from V and 0 bases from J, with 15 bases between. The CDR3 sequence: CASSLWRGTSTDTQYF. The CDR3 DNA is TGTGCCAGCAGCCTATGGAGGGGTACTAGCACAGATACGCAGTATTTT. The whole variable domain, filled in from reference TRBV7-9 and TRBJ2-3, reads DTGVSQNPRHKITKRGQNVTFRCDPISEHNRLYWYRQTLGQGPEFLTYFQNEAQLEKSRLLSDRFSAERPKGSFSTLEIQRTEQGDSAMYLCASSLWRGTSTDTQYFGPGTRLTVL.

This clonotype was seen a single time. V is TRBV29-1 and J is TRBJ2-7; 12 positions agree with TRBD2. V was clipped by 5 bases and J by 3 bases; unmatched bases: 17. CDR1 SQVTM and CDR2 ANQGSEA come from the germline V gene. There are 18 residues in the CDR3. The CDR3 DNA reads as TGCAGCGTTTCTGAAGGGACTACTAGCGGGAGGCTCAACTACGAGCAGTACTTC. Amino acid sequence: CSVSEGTTSGRLNYEQYF.

In its sample, this clonotype was seen a few times. This chain uses TRBV7-9 with TRBJ1-2; D unclear. Germline lookup yields CDR1 SEHNR and CDR2 FQNEAQ (reference sequence). This CDR3 is 14 amino acids long. V dropped 4 bases and J dropped 4 bases, with 13 bases sitting between them. The CDR3 loop reads CASSSPTLLYGYTF. CDR3 in DNA: TGTGCCAGCAGCTCCCCGACCCTTCTCTATGGCTACACCTTC. Based on the CDR3 plus reference TRBV7-9 and TRBJ1-2, the full variable domain is DTGVSQNPRHKITKRGQNVTFRCDPISEHNRLYWYRQTLGQGPEFLTYFQNEAQLEKSRLLSDRFSAERPKGSFSTLEIQRTEQGDSAMYLCASSSPTLLYGYTFGSGTRLTVV.